This T cell receptor (beta chain) was obtained from a study of identical twins (TCRdb year 2016). Notes on the research overall: TCR alpha and beta repertoires from monozygotic twins, unrelated adults of various ages and cord blood were deep-sequenced to test whether fetal clonotypes persist. Replicate twin experiments were performed at different times using different library preparation protocols to rule out contamination.

This clonotype was picked up many times. Its binding antigen is unknown. It has no much larger one-base neighbor in the sample; base qualities were not kept. Only healthy Caucasian donors were included. The twin cohort comprised three pairs of female monozygotic twins, all aged about 18 to 30 years. CD4+ and CD8+ T cell populations were isolated with positive isolation kits from Invitrogen. The method was 5' RACE. Instrument used: Illumina HiSeq 2000. A universal primer binding site was introduced by template switching, and a unique molecular identifier was present in the final cDNA, enabling accurate counting of TCR cDNA molecules. Specific primers in the conserved constant-segment region were used to synthesize first-strand cDNA for TCR alpha and beta chains. Each cDNA library was double barcoded, with a SMART-Mk sample barcode plus Illumina barcodes, to control for contamination. TruSeq adapter sequences and Illumina sample barcodes were added in two successive PCR steps. The TCR alpha and beta cDNA libraries were sequenced on the Illumina HiSeq platform using custom primers. As for the original processing: MiGEC processed the raw reads to extract unique molecular identifiers, while MiXCR was used to determine the CDR3 positions. For each individual, recombination models were inferred using an EM algorithm with the repgenHMM and IGoR tools. The tcR package in R was used for shared clonotype analysis, with sharing normalized by the product of cloneset sizes. To study raw recombination free of thymic and clonal selection effects, out-of-frame nonproductive sequences were analyzed. TCRdb itself trimmed the public reads at Q25 with fastp, ran MiXCR and retained productive beta chains. One record per CDR3 amino acid sequence lists the most common genes and DNA. TCRdb, not the authors, supplied the V and J calls. A total of roughly 260,000 distinct CDR3 sequences appear in this sample, approximately 6.8% of them only once. The leading ten clones occupy roughly 5% of the sample.

Relative to germline, V is missing 7 bases and J is missing 7 bases, with 3 bases of the junction outside any gene match. The CDR3 goes from the cysteine to the phenylalanine over 12 residues. Only CDR3 DNA remains: 36 bases, in frame from the first base. Paper-wide results and their limitations: Compared with coincidental sharing between unrelated individuals, out-of-frame TCR alpha sequences shared between twins showed an excess of sequences with low generation probability. Because the same donors could not be followed over many years, conclusions were based on cross-sectional statistical analysis. Recombination models systematically underestimated out-of-frame TCR alpha sharing in monozygotic twins but agreed with sharing between unrelated individuals. Zero-insertion analyses could be partly confounded by invariant T cells such as MAIT and iNKT, though diverse VJ usage argued against such confounding for most clonotypes. Excess twin sharing in beta out-of-frame sequences was weaker because fewer shared sequences lowered the signal-to-noise ratio. Fewer insertions were carried by abundant cord blood beta clonotypes, a similar but weaker trend appeared in young adult naive repertoires, and no such trend appeared in memory repertoires.

These data also formed part of another study, on yellow fever vaccine responses in identical twins. As the second study states: The T cell response to vaccination in identical twins was reported by the authors to appear partly convergent and partly personalized. In the study, vaccine-responding T cell clones were precisely tracked in identical twins.

The sequencing input was CD8+ T cells sorted from blood. The chain employs TRBV12-3 or TRBV12-4 and TRBJ2-1, with 8 bases matching TRBD2. The clonotype was recovered from a woman aged 18-29 years in good health. The sequenced DNA is TGTGCCAGCACTAGCGGGCTTAATGAGCAGTTCTTC. It codes for CASTSGLNEQFF.